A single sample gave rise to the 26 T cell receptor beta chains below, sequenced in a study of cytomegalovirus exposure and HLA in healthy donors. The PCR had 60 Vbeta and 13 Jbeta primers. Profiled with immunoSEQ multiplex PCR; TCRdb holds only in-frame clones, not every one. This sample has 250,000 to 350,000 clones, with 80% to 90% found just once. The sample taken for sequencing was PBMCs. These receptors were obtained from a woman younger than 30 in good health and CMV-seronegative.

CDR3 amino acids: CASSLNLAGGSTDTQYF. The CDR3 DNA follows: TGTGCCAGCAGCTTAAACCTAGCGGGGGGTAGCACAGATACGCAGTATTTT. This chain joins TRBV7-3 and TRBJ2-3; the match to TRBD2 covers 11 bases. V lost 1 base to trimming and J lost 0 bases; unmatched junction nucleotides: 3. The CDR3 covers 17 residues. The germline V gene has CDR1 SGHTA and CDR2 FQGTGA.

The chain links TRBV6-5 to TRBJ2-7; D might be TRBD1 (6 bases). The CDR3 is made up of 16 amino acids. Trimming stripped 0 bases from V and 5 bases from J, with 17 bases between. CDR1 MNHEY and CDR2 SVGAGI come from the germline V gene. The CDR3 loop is CASSYSSARGWDEQYF. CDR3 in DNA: TGTGCCAGCAGTTACTCTTCCGCGAGGGGGTGGGACGAGCAGTACTTC.

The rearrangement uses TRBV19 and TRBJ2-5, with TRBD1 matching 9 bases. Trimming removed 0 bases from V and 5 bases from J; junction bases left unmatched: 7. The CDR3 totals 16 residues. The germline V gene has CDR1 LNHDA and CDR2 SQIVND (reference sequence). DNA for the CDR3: TGTGCCAGTAGTATAGATGGGGGACAGGGTTCCGAGACCCAGTACTTC. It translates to CASSIDGGQGSETQYF.

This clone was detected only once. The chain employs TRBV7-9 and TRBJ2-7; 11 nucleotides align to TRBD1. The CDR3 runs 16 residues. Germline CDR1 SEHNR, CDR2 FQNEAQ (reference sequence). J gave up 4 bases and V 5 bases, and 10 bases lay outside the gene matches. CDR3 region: CASSGPRTGGEYEQYF. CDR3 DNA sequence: TGTGCCAGCAGCGGACCCCGGACAGGGGGCGAATACGAGCAGTACTTC.

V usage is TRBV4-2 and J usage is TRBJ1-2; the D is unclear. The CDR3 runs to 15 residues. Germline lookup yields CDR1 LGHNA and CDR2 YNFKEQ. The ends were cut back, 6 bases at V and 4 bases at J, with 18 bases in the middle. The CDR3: CASRSAAVRGYGYTF. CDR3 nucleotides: TGTGCCAGCAGATCAGCTGCGGTACGAGGCTATGGCTACACCTTC.

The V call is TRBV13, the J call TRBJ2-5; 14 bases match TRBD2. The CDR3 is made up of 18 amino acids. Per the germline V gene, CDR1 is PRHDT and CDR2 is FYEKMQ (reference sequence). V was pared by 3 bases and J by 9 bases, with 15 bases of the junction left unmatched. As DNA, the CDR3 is TGTGCCAGCAGCTTCTCACCGGGACTAGCGGGGGCGGGCGGAGCCCAGTACTTC. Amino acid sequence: CASSFSPGLAGAGGAQYF.

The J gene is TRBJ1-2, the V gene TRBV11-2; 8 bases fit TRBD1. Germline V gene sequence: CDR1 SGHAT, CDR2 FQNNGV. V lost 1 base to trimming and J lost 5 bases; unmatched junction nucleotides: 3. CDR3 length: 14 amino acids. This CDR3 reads CASSLAGTGYGYTF. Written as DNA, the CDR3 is TGTGCCAGCAGCTTAGCGGGGACAGGTTATGGCTACACCTTC.

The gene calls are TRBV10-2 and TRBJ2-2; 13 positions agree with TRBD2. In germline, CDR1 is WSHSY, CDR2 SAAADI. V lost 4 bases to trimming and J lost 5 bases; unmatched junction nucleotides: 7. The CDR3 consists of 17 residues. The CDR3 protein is CASSGLAGGSATGELFF. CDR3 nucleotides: TGCGCCAGCAGTGGACTAGCGGGGGGCTCTGCGACCGGGGAGCTGTTTTTT.

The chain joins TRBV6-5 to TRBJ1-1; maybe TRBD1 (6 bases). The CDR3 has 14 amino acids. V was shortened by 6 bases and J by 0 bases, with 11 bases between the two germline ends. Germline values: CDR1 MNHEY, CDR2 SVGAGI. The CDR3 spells CASRRDRLNTEAFF. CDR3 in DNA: TGTGCCAGCAGAAGAGACAGGCTGAACACTGAAGCTTTCTTT.

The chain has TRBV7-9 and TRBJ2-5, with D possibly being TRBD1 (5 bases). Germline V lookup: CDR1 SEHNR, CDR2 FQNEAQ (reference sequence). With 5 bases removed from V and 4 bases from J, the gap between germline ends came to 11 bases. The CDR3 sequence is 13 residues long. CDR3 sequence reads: CASSRAGLETQYF. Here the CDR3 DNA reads TGTGCCAGCAGCCGCGCAGGGCTAGAGACCCAGTACTTC.

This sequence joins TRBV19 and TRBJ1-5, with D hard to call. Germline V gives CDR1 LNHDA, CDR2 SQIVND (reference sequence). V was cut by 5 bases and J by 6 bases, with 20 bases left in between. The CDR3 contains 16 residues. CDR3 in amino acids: CASSAPTTPLPQPQHF. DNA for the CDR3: TGTGCCAGTAGTGCCCCCACCACCCCTCTACCTCAGCCCCAGCATTTT.

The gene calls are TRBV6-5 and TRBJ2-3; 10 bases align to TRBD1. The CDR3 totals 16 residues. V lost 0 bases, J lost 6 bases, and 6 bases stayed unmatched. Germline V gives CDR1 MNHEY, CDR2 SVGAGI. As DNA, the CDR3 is TGTGCCAGCAGTTACTCTGGGACAGGGGCATCGGATACGCAGTATTTT. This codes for CASSYSGTGASDTQYF.

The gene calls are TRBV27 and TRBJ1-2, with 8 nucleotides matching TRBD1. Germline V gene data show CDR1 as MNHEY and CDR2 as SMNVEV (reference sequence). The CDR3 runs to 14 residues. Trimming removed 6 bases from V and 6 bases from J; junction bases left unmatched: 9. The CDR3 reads CASSTLDRVNGYTF. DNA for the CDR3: TGTGCCAGCAGCACCCTGGACAGGGTGAATGGCTACACCTTC.

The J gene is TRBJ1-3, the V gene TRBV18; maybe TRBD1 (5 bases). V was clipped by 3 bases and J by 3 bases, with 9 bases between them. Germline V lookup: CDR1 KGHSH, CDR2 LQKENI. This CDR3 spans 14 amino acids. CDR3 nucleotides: TGTGCCAGCTCACCTTCGGGGGTTGGAAACACCATATATTTT. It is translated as CASSPSGVGNTIYF.

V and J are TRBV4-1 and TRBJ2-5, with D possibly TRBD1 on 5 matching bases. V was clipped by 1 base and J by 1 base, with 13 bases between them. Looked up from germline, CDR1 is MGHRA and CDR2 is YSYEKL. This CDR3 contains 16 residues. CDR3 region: CASSQASQTVQETQYF. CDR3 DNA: TGCGCCAGCAGCCAAGCTTCACAGACAGTCCAAGAGACCCAGTACTTC.

The CDR3 protein is CASSTRDREDTEAFF. CDR3 coding DNA: TGTGCCAGCAGCACCCGGGACAGGGAGGATACTGAAGCTTTCTTT. The chain links TRBV21-1 to TRBJ1-1; the D call in the table, TRBD1, was not verified against the DNA. TRBV21-1 is given as a pseudogene. The CDR3 length is 15 residues.

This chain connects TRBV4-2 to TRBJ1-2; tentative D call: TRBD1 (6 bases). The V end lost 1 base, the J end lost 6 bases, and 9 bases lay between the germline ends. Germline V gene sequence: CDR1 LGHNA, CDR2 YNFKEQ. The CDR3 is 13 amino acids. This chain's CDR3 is CASSQARGDGYTF. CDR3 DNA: TGTGCCAGCAGCCAAGCCAGGGGAGATGGCTACACCTTC.

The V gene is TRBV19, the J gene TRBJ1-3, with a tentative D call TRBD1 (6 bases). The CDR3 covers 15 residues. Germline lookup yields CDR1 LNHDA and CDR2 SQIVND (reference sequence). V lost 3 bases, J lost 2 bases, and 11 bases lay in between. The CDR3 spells CASSMGQGTGNTIYF. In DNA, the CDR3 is TGTGCCAGTAGTATGGGGCAGGGGACTGGAAACACCATATATTTT.

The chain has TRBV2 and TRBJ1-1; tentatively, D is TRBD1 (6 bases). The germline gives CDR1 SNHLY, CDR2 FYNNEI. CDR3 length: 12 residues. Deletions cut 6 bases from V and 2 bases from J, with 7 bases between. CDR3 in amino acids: CASRDSNTEAFF. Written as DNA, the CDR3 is TGTGCCAGCAGGGACAGCAACACTGAAGCTTTCTTT.

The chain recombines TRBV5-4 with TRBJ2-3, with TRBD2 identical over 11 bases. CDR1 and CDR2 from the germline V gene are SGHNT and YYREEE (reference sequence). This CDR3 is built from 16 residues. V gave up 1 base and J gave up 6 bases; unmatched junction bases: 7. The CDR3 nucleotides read TGTGCCAGCAGCTTGTCTACTAGCGGGGGTATTGATACGCAGTATTTT. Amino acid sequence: CASSLSTSGGIDTQYF.

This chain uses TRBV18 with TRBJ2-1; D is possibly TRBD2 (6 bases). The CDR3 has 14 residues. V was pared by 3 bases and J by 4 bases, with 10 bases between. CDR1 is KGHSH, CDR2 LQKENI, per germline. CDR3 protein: CASSPGTSYNEQFF. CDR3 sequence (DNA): TGTGCCAGCTCACCCGGGACTTCGTACAATGAGCAGTTCTTC.

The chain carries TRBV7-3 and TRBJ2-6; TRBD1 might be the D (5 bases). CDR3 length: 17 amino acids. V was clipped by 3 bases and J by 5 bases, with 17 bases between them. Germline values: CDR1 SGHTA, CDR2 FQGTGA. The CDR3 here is CASSFTGPPRWANVLTF. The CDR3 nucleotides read TGTGCCAGCAGCTTCACAGGTCCCCCTCGGTGGGCCAACGTCCTGACTTTC.

Here the CDR3 DNA reads TGTGCCAGCAGCGACCCCCTAACCTACGAGCAGTACTTC. Translated, it gives CASSDPLTYEQYF. V usage is TRBV9 and J usage is TRBJ2-7; D unclear. The CDR3 is 13 residues long. The V and J ends lost 3 bases and 2 bases respectively, with 9 bases between them. Germline V lookup: CDR1 SGDLS, CDR2 YYNGEE.

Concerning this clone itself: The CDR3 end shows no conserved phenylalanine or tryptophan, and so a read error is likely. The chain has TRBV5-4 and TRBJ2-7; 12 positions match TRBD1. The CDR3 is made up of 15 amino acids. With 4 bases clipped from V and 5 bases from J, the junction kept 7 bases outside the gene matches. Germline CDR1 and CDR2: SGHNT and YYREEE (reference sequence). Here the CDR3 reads CASSLGTGGINEQYL. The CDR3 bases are TGTGCCAGCAGCCTTGGGACAGGGGGCATCAACGAGCAGTACTTA.

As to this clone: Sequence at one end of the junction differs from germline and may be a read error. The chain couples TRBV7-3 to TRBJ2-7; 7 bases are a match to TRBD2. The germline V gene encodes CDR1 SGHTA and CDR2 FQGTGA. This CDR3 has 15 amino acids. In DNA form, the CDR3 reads TGTGCCAGCAGCCTAACGGGGGGACCTAACTACGAGCAGTACTTC. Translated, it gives CASSLTGGPNYEQYF.

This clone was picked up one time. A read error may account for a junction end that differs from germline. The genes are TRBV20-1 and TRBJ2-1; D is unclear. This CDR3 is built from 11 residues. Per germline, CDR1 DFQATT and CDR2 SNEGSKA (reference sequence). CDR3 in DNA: TGCAGTGCTAGAATATACAATAAGCAGTTCTTC. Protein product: CSARIYNKQFF.